The source of this T cell receptor beta chain is a study of regulatory T cells in long-lasting Graves disease. Time point meaning: persistent/refractory GD, antithyroid drugs over 5 years with positive TRAb. The TCR library was made from RNA extracted from PBMCs. HTBI primers from iRepertoire and Arm-PCR of CDR3 regions yielded the TCR beta libraries. How the authors handled the data: Across the samples, identification revealed some 64 TRBV and around 14 TRBJ segments. MiXCR was run by TCRdb on the multiplex PCR reads, yielding one entry per CDR3 protein. Here the V and J calls rest on TCRdb's processing, not on the authors' analysis. The data contain 350,000 to 450,000 distinct CDR3 sequences, about 23% of them seen just once; the ten biggest clones take up around 30%. Notes on the study in general: Among the persistent patients, roughly 2,500 public clonotypes were shared, more than the approximately 1,000 shared among new patients. Persistent disease preferred TRBV28, TRBJ1-2 and TRBJ2-5; new disease, TRBV20-1 and TRBJ2-1.

This clonotype has just a few counts. Its antigen remains unknown. The V gene lost 0 bases and the J gene lost 4 bases, with 6 bases spanning the gap. CDR3 length equals 13 residues. Germline-derived CDR1 and CDR2 are DFQATT and SNEGSKA (reference sequence). The sample was peripheral blood mononuclear cells (PBMCs), taken when the disease was refractory, from a patient treated with antithyroid drugs. The receptor's source is a woman in her thirties or forties with Graves disease. J is TRBJ2-2 and V is TRBV20-1, with no clear D. The CDR3 sequence: CSARDLGTGELFF. CDR3 nucleotides: TGCAGTGCTAGAGATCTGGGCACCGGGGAGCTGTTTTTT.